These 27 T cell receptor beta chains share one sample of origin, sequenced in a study of CD8+CD57+ T cells in acquired aplastic anemia. Genomic DNA templated the TCR beta VDJ and CDR3 profiling. TCRdb fed the reads into MiXCR, producing one record per CDR3 protein. The data contain fewer than 300,000 distinct CDR3 sequences, approximately 79% of them singletons. For sequencing, patients were chosen who had shown expansion of CD8+CD57+ cells by flow cytometry. The sample taken for sequencing was sorted CD4+, CD8+, or CD8+CD57+ T cells (not recorded which) from PBMCs. The receptors derive from a human donor with aplastic anemia.

This chain uses TRBV5-1 with TRBJ1-2; D uncertain. CDR1 and CDR2 (germline): SGHRS, YFSETQ. The V end was cut by 4 bases, the J end by 10 bases, with 17 bases between. This CDR3 has 13 amino acids. CDR3 sequence: CASSPLGDHDYTF. DNA for the CDR3: TGCGCCAGCAGCCCCCTTGGAGACCACGACTACACCTTC.

In its sample, this clonotype was seen many times. The genes are TRBV12-3 or TRBV12-4 and TRBJ2-3, with 9 bases matching TRBD1. There are 15 residues in the CDR3. V gave up 6 bases and J gave up 3 bases; unmatched junction bases: 7. The CDR3 loop reads CASSGTGYRTDTQYF. Here the CDR3 DNA reads TGTGCCAGCAGCGGGACAGGGTACAGGACAGATACGCAGTATTTT.

Concerning this clonotype: At one of its ends the junction is not consistent with the germline gene, which may arise from a read error. This chain uses TRBV13 with TRBJ2-3, with a weak D call TRBD2 (5 bases). This CDR3 is built from 14 residues. CDR1 is PRHDT, CDR2 FYEKMQ, per germline (reference sequence). The CDR3, as DNA: TGTGCCAGCGGCTTAGCGACTAGCACAGATACGCAGTATTTT. Amino acid sequence: CASGLATSTDTQYF.

Remarks on this clonotype: The junction differs from germline at one of its ends, possibly a read error. V and J are TRBV11-1 and TRBJ2-7; the D call may be TRBD1 or TRBD2 (5 bases each). The CDR3 totals 16 residues. Germline V gene data show CDR1 as SGHAT and CDR2 as FQDESV (reference sequence). The CDR3 loop is CASGFSRGQSSYEQYF. In DNA form, the CDR3 reads TGTGCCAGCGGCTTTTCCCGGGGCCAGAGCTCCTACGAGCAGTACTTC.

The rearrangement links TRBV2 to TRBJ1-5; weak D call: TRBD1 (5 bases). The CDR3 runs to 14 residues. CDR1 and CDR2 (germline): SNHLY, FYNNEI. Trimming removed 6 bases from V and 1 base from J, with 10 bases in between. The DNA for the CDR3 is TGTGCCAGCAGCTCGAGGGACAGCAATCAGCCCCAGCATTTT. Translation gives CASSSRDSNQPQHF.

In regard to this clonotype: The junction departs from the called germline gene at one end, perhaps through a read error. This chain links TRBV7-8 with TRBJ2-5; D perhaps matches TRBD1 (5 bases). This CDR3 region has 14 residues. In germline, CDR1 is SGHVS, CDR2 FQNEAQ. CDR3 bases: TGTGCCAGCAGCTTTGAGCCAGACGTGACAGCCCTTTCCTTC. Residues: CASSFEPDVTALSF.

This rearrangement joins TRBV6-1 to TRBJ1-1; 10 bases fit TRBD1. Germline lookup yields CDR1 MNHNS and CDR2 SASEGT. CDR3 length: 14 amino acids. After removal of 6 bases from V and 8 bases from J, the junction contained 9 bases not matched to a gene. In DNA form, the CDR3 reads TGTGCCAGCAGGGCCCCGGGGGGACAGGGGGAAGCTTTCTTT. This gives the protein CASRAPGGQGEAFF.

A remark on this clonotype: One end of the junction is discordant with germline, which a read error may explain. This chain joins TRBV7-8 and TRBJ2-5, with 10 bases aligning to TRBD2. Germline CDR1 and CDR2: SGHVS and FQNEAQ. This CDR3 has 15 amino acids. CDR3 residues: CASSVAGGHDTQYYF. DNA for the CDR3: TGTGCCAGCAGCGTAGCGGGAGGTCACGATACGCAGTATTACTTC.

V usage is TRBV19 and J usage is TRBJ2-7; no definite D call. Per germline, CDR1 LNHDA and CDR2 SQIVND (reference sequence). This CDR3 region has 16 residues. CDR3 region: CASSIAGEAYHAELFV. In DNA form, the CDR3 reads TGTGCCAGTAGTATAGCGGGCGAAGCCTACCATGCCGAGCTGTTCGTC.

This clonotype occurred many times. The chain links TRBV5-5 to TRBJ1-5, with 8 bases lining up with TRBD1. This CDR3 comprises 17 residues. The germline gives CDR1 SGHKS, CDR2 YYEKEE (reference sequence). Germline trimming cut 0 bases from V and 5 bases from J; bases unmatched to any gene: 10. DNA for the CDR3: TGTGCCAGCAGCTTGGTTGACAGGGGATATCAGGATCAGCCCCAGCATTTT. Its protein is CASSLVDRGYQDQPQHF.

This chain connects TRBV11-2 to TRBJ2-3, with D perhaps matching TRBD1 or TRBD2 (5 bases each). This CDR3 has 13 residues. Germline CDR1 and CDR2: SGHAT and FQNNGV. V dropped 5 bases and J dropped 7 bases, with 13 bases sitting between them. The CDR3 nucleotides read TGTGCCAGCAGCCTTCCGGGACCCCATACGCAGTATTTT. Translated, it gives CASSLPGPHTQYF.

For this clonotype: This may be a read error, as it is one base from a much larger clone. The CDR3 carries no conserved terminal phenylalanine or tryptophan, so it likely arises from a read error. No DNA is shown, since the ends of the CDR3 on it are uncertain; the CDR3 is the one TCRdb lists. The chain carries TRBV2 and TRBJ1-1; the listed D gene, TRBD1, was not tested against the DNA. The germline V gene has CDR1 SNHLY and CDR2 FYNNEI. The CDR3 length equals 15 residues, ends included. The CDR3 sequence is CASGYGGTDTQYFFP.

Concerning this clonotype: Relative to the germline gene, one junction end is altered; a read error may explain this. The chain is built from TRBV5-4 and TRBJ2-6, with D possibly being TRBD2 (5 bases). There are 16 residues in the CDR3. Germline assignment: CDR1 SGHNT and CDR2 YYREEE (reference sequence). The CDR3 region has the DNA TGCGCCAGCAGCCAGGAGAGGGCCTCTGGGGCCAACGTCCTGACTTTC. Encoded protein: CASSQERASGANVLTF.

Concerning this clonotype itself: The CDR3 does not close with the conserved phenylalanine or tryptophan, likely indicating a read error. No DNA is shown, since the ends of the CDR3 on it are uncertain; the CDR3 is the one TCRdb lists. The chain carries TRBV7-2 and TRBJ2-1; the table's D call of TRBD2 was not tested on the DNA. Germline CDR1 and CDR2: SGHTA and FQGNSA. The CDR3 is 13 amino acids in total, end residues counted. CDR3 sequence: CASSYERGLAGEQ.

The rearrangement uses TRBV9 and TRBJ2-7; 7 nucleotides agree with TRBD1. The CDR3 is made up of 15 amino acids. After removal of 5 bases from V and 7 bases from J, the junction contained 15 bases not matched to a gene. Germline CDR1 is SGDLS and CDR2 is YYNGEE. This CDR3 is CASSRNRGQVNEQYF. The CDR3 DNA reads as TGTGCCAGCAGTCGAAACAGGGGACAAGTCAATGAGCAGTACTTC.

The chain has TRBV9 and TRBJ2-7, with a possible D match to TRBD1 (5 bases). In germline, CDR1 is SGDLS, CDR2 YYNGEE. The CDR3 has 14 residues. This chain's CDR3 is CASSFDSASYNSHV. In DNA, the CDR3 is TGTGCCAGCAGCTTCGACAGCGCCTCCTATAATTCACACGTC.

About this clonotype itself: The junction does not match germline at one end; this may be a read error. The rearrangement joins TRBV7-3 to TRBJ2-3; the D gene could be TRBD1 or TRBD2 (6 bases each). CDR1 and CDR2 from the germline V gene are SGHTA and FQGTGA. This CDR3 is 13 amino acids long. CDR3 region: CASGDGGADSQFF. As DNA, the CDR3 is TGTGCCAGCGGGGACGGGGGCGCAGATTCACAGTTTTTT. Drawing the rest from reference TRBV7-3 and TRBJ2-3, the complete variable domain is GAGVSQTPSNKVTEKGKYVELRCDPISGHTALYWYRQSLGQGPEFLIYFQGTGAADDSGLPNDRFFAVRPEGSVSTLKIQRTERGDSAVYLCASGDGGADSQFFGPGTRLTVL.

In regard to this clonotype: No conserved phenylalanine or tryptophan is present at the end of the CDR3, so a read error is the likely explanation. It is unclear where the CDR3 begins or ends on the DNA, so no DNA is shown, and the CDR3 is as TCRdb lists it. The chain uses TRBV9 and TRBJ2-3. The CDR3 length is 13 residues, termini included. Germline V lookup: CDR1 SGDLS, CDR2 YYNGEE. The CDR3 region is CASGEGADTTQFV.

The chain combines TRBV7-8 with TRBJ2-6, with 8 bases matching TRBD2. CDR1 SGHVS and CDR2 FQNEAQ come from the germline V gene. Germline trimming cut 5 bases from V and 16 bases from J; bases unmatched to any gene: 19. The CDR3 runs to 16 residues. The CDR3, as DNA: TGTGCCAGCAGCCCGAGAGCTAGAGCGGGGGCCAACGAGCTGACTTTC. It translates to CASSPRARAGANELTF. Supplemented by reference TRBV7-8 and TRBJ2-6, the full variable domain reads GAGVSQSPRYKVAKRGQDVALRCDPISGHVSLFWYQQALGQGPEFLTYFQNEAQLDKSGLPSDRFFAERPEGSVSTLKIQRTQQEDSAVYLCASSPRARAGANELTFGAGSRLTVL.

The CDR3 coding sequence is TGTGCCAGCAGCCTAGCGGCACGTGGGGAGACGCAGTATTTT. It yields the protein CASSLAARGETQYF. This sequence joins TRBV14 and TRBJ2-3, with a possible D match to TRBD2 (6 bases). Germline V gives CDR1 SGHDN, CDR2 FVKESK. There are 14 residues in the CDR3. Trimming took off 4 bases at V and 9 bases at J, with 17 bases between the two ends.

In the case of this clonotype: A junction boundary mismatches the germline segment, possibly from a read error. The V and J genes are TRBV9 and TRBJ2-3; the match to TRBD2 covers 7 bases. This CDR3 region has 13 residues. Germline values: CDR1 SGDLS, CDR2 YYNGEE. Here the CDR3 DNA reads TGTGCCAGCAGCTCGGGCGGGGGAGCCTACGAGCAGTTT. It codes for CASSSGGGAYEQF.

V gene TRBV25-1 combines with J gene TRBJ1-2; TRBD1 aligns across 11 bases. Germline CDR1 and CDR2: MGHDK and SYGVNS. The ends lost 11 bases at V and 2 bases at J; junction bases unmatched: 4. This CDR3 contains 13 residues. In nucleotides, the CDR3 is TGTGCCTCCAGGACAGGGGGCAACTATGGCTACACCTTC. This translates into CASRTGGNYGYTF.

The V and J genes are TRBV12-5 and TRBJ2-5; D not certain. Deletions cut 6 bases from V and 2 bases from J, with 13 bases between. The CDR3 covers 14 residues. The germline V gene encodes CDR1 LGHNT and CDR2 FRNRAP. The CDR3 spells CASGLVSEQETQYF. The CDR3 coding sequence is TGTGCTAGTGGCTTAGTCAGCGAGCAAGAGACCCAGTACTTC.

Concerning this clonotype: Lacking the conserved final phenylalanine or tryptophan, this CDR3 likely reflects a read error. Because the CDR3's place on the DNA is in doubt, the DNA is left out and the CDR3 is given as listed by TCRdb. This chain connects TRBV7-3 to TRBJ2-2; the table's TRBD2 call for D was not verified on the DNA. The CDR3 totals 13 residues, both ends included. Per germline, CDR1 SGHTA and CDR2 FQGTGA. This CDR3 reads CASSLSQGPYEYY.

This chain joins TRBV5-1 and TRBJ1-1; the D gene is possibly TRBD1 (5 bases). The CDR3 spans 15 residues. Germline V gene sequence: CDR1 SGHRS, CDR2 YFSETQ. V was cut by 3 bases and J by 3 bases, with 15 bases left in between. The CDR3 DNA follows: TGCGCCAGCAGCTGGACTAGCGGGGGGGACACTGAAGCTTTCTTT. Its protein product is CASSWTSGGDTEAFF. Variable domain in full (rest from reference TRBV5-1 and TRBJ1-1): KAGVTQTPRYLIKTRGQQVTLSCSPISGHRSVSWYQQTPGQGLQFLFEYFSETQRNKGNFPGRFSGRQFSNSRSEMNVSTLELGDSALYLCASSWTSGGDTEAFFGQGTRLTVV.

The chain carries TRBV11-2 and TRBJ2-3; D perhaps matches TRBD1 (6 bases). V lost 5 bases and J lost 7, with 13 bases in between. The CDR3 spans 13 residues. The germline V gene encodes CDR1 SGHAT and CDR2 FQNNGV. The CDR3 bases are TGTGCCAGCAGCGCACAGGGTTCCAATACGCAGTATTTT. Translating it yields CASSAQGSNTQYF. Based on the CDR3 plus reference TRBV11-2 and TRBJ2-3, the full variable domain is EAGVAQSPRYKIIEKRQSVAFWCNPISGHATLYWYQQILGQGPKLLIQFQNNGVVDDSQLPKDRFSAERLKGVDSTLKIQPAKLEDSAVYLCASSAQGSNTQYFGPGTRLTVL.

This chain links TRBV7-3 with TRBJ1-2; tentatively, D is TRBD1 (5 bases). Germline CDR1 is SGHTA and CDR2 is FQGTGA. CDR3 length equals 16 residues. Between the trimmed V and J ends, which lost 5 bases and 7 bases, there was a span of 23 bases. The CDR3 region is CASSLSRGGTEAGYTF. DNA of the CDR3: TGTGCCAGCAGCCTCTCACGCGGCGGGACTGAAGCTGGCTACACCTTC.